The text below deals with one T cell receptor (beta chain). Germline CDR1 and CDR2: SGHTS and YDEGEE. V lost 2 bases and J 5 bases, leaving 14 bases between the germline ends. The CDR3 extends over 15 amino acids. Only in-frame clones appear in the TCRdb table, and some are missing; sequencing was by immunoSEQ multiplex PCR. The sample holds 200,000 to 250,000 clones; around 86% are singletons and the top ten take 1.9%. The data belong to a study of blood T cell repertoires in COVID-19. The TCR was taken from a man aged 25 to 40 who had recovered from COVID-19. Sequencing used peripheral blood. The rearrangement uses TRBV5-8 and TRBJ1-5, with a possible D match to TRBD1 (5 bases). In nucleotides, the CDR3 is TGTGCCAGCAGCTTTCTTCAGGGAGGACATCAGCCCCAGCATTTT. Translated: CASSFLQGGHQPQHF.